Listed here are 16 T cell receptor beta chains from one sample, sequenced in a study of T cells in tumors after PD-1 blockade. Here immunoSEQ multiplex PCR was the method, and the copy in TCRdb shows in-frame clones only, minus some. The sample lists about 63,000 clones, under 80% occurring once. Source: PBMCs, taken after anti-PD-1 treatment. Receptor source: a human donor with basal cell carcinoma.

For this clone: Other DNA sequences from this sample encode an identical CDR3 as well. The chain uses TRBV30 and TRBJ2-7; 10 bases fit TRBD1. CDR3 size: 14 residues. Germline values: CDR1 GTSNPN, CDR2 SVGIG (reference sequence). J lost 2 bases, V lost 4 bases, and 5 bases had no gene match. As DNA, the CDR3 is TGTGCCTGGAATCCGGGACAGGGGACCTACGAGCAGTACTTC. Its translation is CAWNPGQGTYEQYF.

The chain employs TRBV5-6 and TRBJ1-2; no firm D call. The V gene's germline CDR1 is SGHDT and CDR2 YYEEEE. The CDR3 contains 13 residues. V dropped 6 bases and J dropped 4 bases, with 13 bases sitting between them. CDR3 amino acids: CASIPPGGYGYTF. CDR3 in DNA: TGTGCCAGCATCCCCCCCGGTGGCTATGGCTACACCTTC.

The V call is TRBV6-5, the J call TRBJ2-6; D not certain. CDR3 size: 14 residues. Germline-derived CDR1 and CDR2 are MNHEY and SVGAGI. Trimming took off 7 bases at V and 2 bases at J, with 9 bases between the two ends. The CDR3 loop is CASKGLTGANVLTF. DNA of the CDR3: TGTGCCAGCAAAGGGTTAACTGGGGCCAACGTCCTGACTTTC.

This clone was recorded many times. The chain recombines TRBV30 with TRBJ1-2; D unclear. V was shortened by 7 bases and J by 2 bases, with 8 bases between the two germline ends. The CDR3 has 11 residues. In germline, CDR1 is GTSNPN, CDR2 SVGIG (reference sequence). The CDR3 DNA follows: TGTGCCTCTGACAACAACTATGGCTACACCTTC. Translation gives CASDNNYGYTF.

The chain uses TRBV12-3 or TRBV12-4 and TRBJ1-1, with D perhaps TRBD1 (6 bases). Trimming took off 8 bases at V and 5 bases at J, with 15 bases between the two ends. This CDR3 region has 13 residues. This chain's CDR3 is CASQEQGRTEAFF. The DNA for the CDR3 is TGTGCCAGCCAAGAACAGGGAAGGACTGAAGCTTTCTTT.

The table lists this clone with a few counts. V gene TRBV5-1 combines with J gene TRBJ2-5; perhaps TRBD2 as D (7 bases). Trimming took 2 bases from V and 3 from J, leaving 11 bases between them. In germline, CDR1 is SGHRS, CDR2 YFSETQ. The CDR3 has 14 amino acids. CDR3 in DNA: TGCGCCAGCAGCTTTGGGGGGGCCAAAGAGACCCAGTACTTC. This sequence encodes CASSFGGAKETQYF.

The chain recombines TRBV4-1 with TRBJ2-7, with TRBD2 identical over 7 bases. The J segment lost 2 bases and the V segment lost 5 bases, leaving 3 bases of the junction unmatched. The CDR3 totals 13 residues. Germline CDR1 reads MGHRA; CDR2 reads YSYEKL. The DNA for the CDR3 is TGCGCCAGCAGCGTGGGGAGGGCCTACGAGCAGTACTTC. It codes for CASSVGRAYEQYF.

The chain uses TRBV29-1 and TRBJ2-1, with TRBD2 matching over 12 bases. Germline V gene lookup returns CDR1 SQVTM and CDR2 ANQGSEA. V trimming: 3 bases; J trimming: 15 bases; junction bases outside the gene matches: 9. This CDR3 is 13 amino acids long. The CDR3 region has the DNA TGCAGCGTTGAGGCTAGCGGGGGGGCCTCCCTGTTCTTC. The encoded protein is CSVEASGGASLFF.

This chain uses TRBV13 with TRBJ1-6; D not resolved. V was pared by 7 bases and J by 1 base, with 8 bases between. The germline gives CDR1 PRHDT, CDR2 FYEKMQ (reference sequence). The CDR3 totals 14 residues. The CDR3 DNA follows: TGTGCCAGCACCTCGAGATCCTATAATTCACCCCTCCACTTT. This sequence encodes CASTSRSYNSPLHF.

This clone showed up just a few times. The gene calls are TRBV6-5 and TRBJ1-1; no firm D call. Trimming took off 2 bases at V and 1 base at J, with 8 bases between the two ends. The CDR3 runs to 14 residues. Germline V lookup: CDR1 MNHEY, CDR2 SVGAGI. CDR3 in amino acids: CASSYGVANTEAFF. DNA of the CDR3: TGTGCCAGCAGTTACGGGGTTGCGAACACTGAAGCTTTCTTT.

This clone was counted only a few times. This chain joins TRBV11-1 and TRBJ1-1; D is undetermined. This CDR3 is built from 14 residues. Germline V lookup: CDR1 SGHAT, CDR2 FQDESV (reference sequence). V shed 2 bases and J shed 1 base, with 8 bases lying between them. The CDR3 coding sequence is TGTGCCAGCAGCTTAAATCCGTCGAACACTGAAGCTTTCTTT. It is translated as CASSLNPSNTEAFF.

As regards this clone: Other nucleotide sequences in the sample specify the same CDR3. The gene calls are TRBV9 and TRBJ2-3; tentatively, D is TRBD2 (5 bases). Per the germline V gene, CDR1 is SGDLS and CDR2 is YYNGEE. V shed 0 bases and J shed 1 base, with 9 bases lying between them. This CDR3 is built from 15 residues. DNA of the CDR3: TGTGCCAGCAGCGTAGTGGGAGACGGCACAGATACGCAGTATTTT. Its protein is CASSVVGDGTDTQYF.

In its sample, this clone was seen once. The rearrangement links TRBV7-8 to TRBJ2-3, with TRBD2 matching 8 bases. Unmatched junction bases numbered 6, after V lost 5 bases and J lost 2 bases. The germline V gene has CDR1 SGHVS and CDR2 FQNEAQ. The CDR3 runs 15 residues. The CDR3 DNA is TGTGCCAGCAGCCTCCGGGAGGGACCCACAGATACGCAGTATTTT. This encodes CASSLREGPTDTQYF.

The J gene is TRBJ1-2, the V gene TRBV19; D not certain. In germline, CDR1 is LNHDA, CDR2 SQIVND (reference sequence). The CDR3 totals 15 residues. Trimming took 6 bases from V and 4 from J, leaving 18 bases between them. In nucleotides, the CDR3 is TGTGCCAGTAGACCCGACGGAAACAGTGCCTATGGCTACACCTTC. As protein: CASRPDGNSAYGYTF.

The CDR3, as DNA: TGTGCCAGCAGTAACCCCGCGGGGGGATGGTATGGCTACACCTTC. Translating gives CASSNPAGGWYGYTF. This chain uses TRBV28 with TRBJ1-2, with D possibly matching TRBD1 (5 bases). CDR3 length: 15 amino acids. CDR1 is MDHEN and CDR2 is SYDVKM in the germline V gene. V was shortened by 5 bases and J by 5 bases, with 18 bases between the two germline ends.

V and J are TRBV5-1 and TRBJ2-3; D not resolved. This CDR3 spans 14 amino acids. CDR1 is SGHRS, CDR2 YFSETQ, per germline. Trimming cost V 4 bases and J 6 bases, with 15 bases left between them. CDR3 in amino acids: CASSAGPPSDTQYF. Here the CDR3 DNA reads TGCGCCAGCAGCGCCGGGCCTCCCTCCGATACGCAGTATTTT.